Listed here is a single TCR beta chain. These data come from a study of ipilimumab plus nivolumab after autologous stem cell transplantation. Study details: Typical patient got a handful of ipilimumab doses and roughly eight nivolumab doses (median).

Germline CDR1 is MDHEN and CDR2 is SYDVKM. The CDR3 is 15 amino acids. The J segment lost 5 bases and the V segment lost 6 bases, leaving 7 bases of the junction unmatched. TCRdb keeps only in-frame clones here, not all; method: immunoSEQ multiplex PCR. The top ten hold less than 8% of the sample, which has around 19,000 clones, around 81% seen once. Checkpoint therapy with ipilimumab 1 mg/kg began 14 to 28 days after transplant. This TCR derives from a male donor with diffuse large B-cell lymphoma. This specimen consisted of PBMCs, obtained in a trial of ipilimumab plus nivolumab as post-transplant consolidation. The chain has TRBV28 and TRBJ1-4; TRBD1 matches 9 bases. Written as DNA, the CDR3 is TGTGCCAGCAGCTCCCCCGGGACAGGGAATGAAAAACTGTTTTTT. Translated: CASSSPGTGNEKLFF. Based on the CDR3 plus reference TRBV28 and TRBJ1-4, the full variable domain is DVKVTQSSRYLVKRTGEKVFLECVQDMDHENMFWYRQDPGLGLRLIYFSYDVKMKEKGDIPEGYSVSREKKERFSLILESASTNQTSMYLCASSSPGTGNEKLFFGSGTQLSVL.